Here is one T cell receptor (beta chain) with its context. As yet, its antigen is unknown. The germline V gene encodes CDR1 MNHEY and CDR2 SVGAGI. The CDR3 loop spans 13 amino acids. Assay used: immunoSEQ multiplex PCR; TCRdb lists only in-frame clones, some missing. The sample records approximately 220,000 clones, approximately 94% being singletons. These data originate in a study of T cell responses to AZD1222 COVID-19 vaccine. Notes on the study in general: Most donors were white British and more were female, and clonal diversity was possibly underestimated. With dominance at 160-218 and 743-854, vaccine-associated CD4 TCRs spanned spike.

The chain links TRBV6-5 to TRBJ2-7; 10 bases line up with TRBD1. This sequence originates from an adult in good health. Specimen: peripheral blood, collected on day 0 of MenACWY control vaccination. CDR3 coding DNA: TGTGTGACGGTCGGGACAGGGGCCAACGAGCAGTACTTC. It codes for CVTVGTGANEQYF.